The next 30 T cell receptor beta chains were all read from a single sample in a study of cytomegalovirus exposure and HLA in healthy donors. Clones were read by immunoSEQ multiplex PCR, and TCRdb kept only the in-frame ones, dropping some. The sample has 120,000 to 150,000 clones, approximately 91% seen once; the top ten hold approximately 3.2%. What was sequenced was PBMCs. The receptors come from a young woman in good health and CMV-seropositive.

V is TRBV13 and J is TRBJ2-1; 7 bases agree with TRBD1. This CDR3 has 12 amino acids. J gave up 7 bases and V 3 bases, and 0 bases lay outside the gene matches. CDR1 is PRHDT and CDR2 is FYEKMQ in the germline V gene (reference sequence). DNA for the CDR3: TGTGCCAGCAGCTTGACAGGGAATGAGCAGTTCTTC. Translating gives CASSLTGNEQFF.

This rearrangement joins TRBV6-5 to TRBJ2-7; TRBD1 might be the D (7 bases). V lost 6 bases, J lost 5 bases, and 20 bases lay in between. There are 15 residues in the CDR3. Germline values: CDR1 MNHEY, CDR2 SVGAGI. For the CDR3, the DNA is TGTGCCAGCAGCCTCGGGGCAGGGGGGTTCGACGAGCAGTACTTC. Translated: CASSLGAGGFDEQYF.

The rearrangement joins TRBV28 to TRBJ1-2; D not certain. The V gene lost 2 bases and the J gene lost 7 bases, with 8 bases spanning the gap. In germline, CDR1 is MDHEN, CDR2 SYDVKM. The CDR3 totals 12 residues. The CDR3 coding sequence is TGTGCCAGCAGTTTAATGAGGTCTGGCTACACCTTC. Its protein product is CASSLMRSGYTF.

Only one count was recorded for this clone. This sequence joins TRBV6-5 and TRBJ1-2; D possibly corresponds to TRBD1 (5 bases). The V gene's germline CDR1 is MNHEY and CDR2 SVGAGI. The length of the CDR3 is 15 residues. V was pared by 5 bases and J by 4 bases, with 17 bases between. The CDR3: CASSVSLGHTYGYTF. Written as DNA, the CDR3 is TGTGCCAGCAGTGTGAGTTTGGGGCACACCTATGGCTACACCTTC.

The sample holds a few counts of this clone. V is TRBV29-1 and J is TRBJ2-1, with 7 nucleotides matching TRBD2. Germline CDR1 reads SQVTM; CDR2 reads ANQGSEA. This CDR3 is built from 13 residues. V shed 5 bases, J shed 3 bases, and the junction held 4 bases outside the gene matches. The CDR3, as DNA: TGCAGCGTTCAAGGGGAGGGCTACAATGAGCAGTTCTTC. This encodes CSVQGEGYNEQFF.

The V call is TRBV6-1, the J call TRBJ2-3; possible D gene TRBD2, 6 bases. The CDR3 spans 15 residues. Germline CDR1 is MNHNS and CDR2 is SASEGT. Trimming stripped 7 bases from V and 1 base from J, with 15 bases between. DNA for the CDR3: TGTGCCAGCAATGGCCGGACTACCCGCACAGATACGCAGTATTTT. Amino acid sequence: CASNGRTTRTDTQYF.

The rearrangement uses TRBV10-3 and TRBJ2-1; D gene uncertain. The CDR3 spans 13 residues. The V end lost 3 bases, the J end lost 6 bases, and 9 bases lay between the germline ends. Germline V gene sequence: CDR1 ENHRY, CDR2 SYGVKD. The CDR3 region is CAISDPLPNEQFF. For the CDR3, the DNA is TGTGCCATCAGTGACCCCCTCCCCAATGAGCAGTTCTTC.

This clone was detected only once. The chain combines TRBV10-2 with TRBJ2-7; TRBD2 aligns across 8 bases. The CDR3 totals 14 residues. Germline loops: CDR1 WSHSY, CDR2 SAAADI. Trimming took 6 bases from V and 3 from J; bases not matched to a gene: 7. The CDR3, as DNA: TGCGCCAGCAGAGTTGAAGCGGGAGACTACGAGCAGTACTTC. This encodes CASRVEAGDYEQYF.

The chain has TRBV5-6 and TRBJ1-1; D gene ambiguous. The CDR3 sequence is 14 residues long. Trimming removed 4 bases from V and 2 bases from J, with 12 bases in between. Germline V lookup: CDR1 SGHDT, CDR2 YYEEEE. The CDR3 DNA sequence: TGTGCCAGCAGCAATATCGGGGAAAACACTGAAGCTTTCTTT. This codes for CASSNIGENTEAFF.

This clone appeared once. The chain is built from TRBV5-1 and TRBJ2-7, with a weak D call TRBD1 (6 bases). This CDR3 has 14 amino acids. Per germline, CDR1 SGHRS and CDR2 YFSETQ. Trimming removed 2 bases from V and 6 bases from J, with 15 bases in between. The CDR3: CASSFQQGPGEQYF. The CDR3, as DNA: TGCGCCAGCAGCTTTCAACAGGGTCCGGGCGAGCAGTACTTC.

J is TRBJ1-2 and V is TRBV10-3; D uncertain. Germline lookup yields CDR1 ENHRY and CDR2 SYGVKD. This CDR3 contains 13 residues. Trimming left V 8 bases short and J 1 base short, with 11 bases between. CDR3 protein: CAIQNNDNYGYTF. As DNA, the CDR3 is TGTGCCATCCAAAACAATGATAACTATGGCTACACCTTC.

The J gene is TRBJ1-1, the V gene TRBV30, with no clear D. The germline gives CDR1 GTSNPN, CDR2 SVGIG (reference sequence). V was pared by 2 bases and J by 0 bases, with 7 bases between. There are 13 residues in the CDR3. The CDR3 region is CAWSRGLNTEAFF. CDR3 nucleotide sequence: TGTGCCTGGAGTCGGGGTCTGAACACTGAAGCTTTCTTT.

The chain has TRBV12-5 and TRBJ2-1, with a tentative D call TRBD1 (5 bases). Trimming stripped 6 bases from V and 3 bases from J, with 15 bases between. The CDR3 sequence is 15 residues long. Germline V CDR1 and CDR2: LGHNT, FRNRAP. The CDR3 DNA is TGTGCTAGTGGCCTAGAAAGACAGAACTACAATGAGCAGTTCTTC. Residues: CASGLERQNYNEQFF.

V usage is TRBV10-3 and J usage is TRBJ1-2, with D uncertain. The CDR3 length is 13 residues. Germline CDR1 is ENHRY and CDR2 is SYGVKD. V shed 2 bases and J shed 0 bases, with 4 bases lying between them. Here the CDR3 reads CAISEPSNYGYTF. CDR3 sequence (DNA): TGTGCCATCAGTGAGCCCTCTAACTATGGCTACACCTTC.

V gene TRBV9 combines with J gene TRBJ2-6; 9 bases line up with TRBD1. The ends lost 4 bases at V and 2 bases at J; junction bases unmatched: 7. The CDR3 length is 17 residues. CDR1 SGDLS and CDR2 YYNGEE come from the germline V gene. The CDR3 nucleotides read TGTGCCAGCAGCTCCGGGACAGGGTCGGCTGGGGCCAACGTCCTGACTTTC. Translating it yields CASSSGTGSAGANVLTF.

V usage is TRBV10-3 and J usage is TRBJ2-2, with 9 bases identical to TRBD1. The CDR3 runs 15 residues. Trimming at V came to 6 bases and at J to 1 base, leaving 3 bases not matched to a gene. Germline CDR1 ENHRY, CDR2 SYGVKD. In DNA, the CDR3 is TGTGCCATCAGACAGGGGGCTAGGAACACCGGGGAGCTGTTTTTT. Translating it yields CAIRQGARNTGELFF.

The rearrangement links TRBV29-1 to TRBJ1-5, with D unresolved. Trimming stripped 4 bases from V and 4 bases from J, with 11 bases between. CDR3 length: 13 residues. The germline gives CDR1 SQVTM, CDR2 ANQGSEA. The CDR3 bases are TGCAGCGTTGGTTCGGGTTTTAATCAGCCCCAGCATTTT. Translated: CSVGSGFNQPQHF.

Only a few counts were recorded for this clone. J is TRBJ2-7 and V is TRBV4-3, with no clear D. This CDR3 is 14 amino acids long. The V end lost 0 bases, the J end lost 3 bases, and 9 bases lay between the germline ends. Germline CDR1 and CDR2: LGHNA and YSLEER. The CDR3 region has the DNA TGCGCCAGCAGCCAAGACCCGACGGGCTACGAGCAGTACTTC. Residues: CASSQDPTGYEQYF.

The chain has TRBV19 and TRBJ2-7; D is uncertain. V lost 3 bases and J lost 4, with 10 bases in between. Germline assignment: CDR1 LNHDA and CDR2 SQIVND (reference sequence). The CDR3 totals 13 residues. CDR3 region: CASSMSSKYEQYF. DNA of the CDR3: TGTGCCAGTAGTATGAGTAGTAAGTACGAGCAGTACTTC.

This chain uses TRBV30 with TRBJ1-1; D is uncertain. The V end was cut by 2 bases, the J end by 8 bases, with 15 bases between. CDR1 is GTSNPN and CDR2 is SVGIG in the germline V gene (reference sequence). The CDR3 covers 13 residues. The CDR3 DNA is TGTGCCTGGAGTTTCGGGATGGGAGTGGAAGCTTTCTTT. Translating it yields CAWSFGMGVEAFF. Full variable domain (remainder filled in from reference TRBV30 and TRBJ1-1): SQTIHQWPATLVQPVGSPLSLECTVEGTSNPNLYWYRQAAGRGLQLLFYSVGIGQISSEVPQNLSASRPQDRQFILSSKKLLLSDSGFYLCAWSFGMGVEAFFGQGTRLTVV.

The chain carries TRBV5-1 and TRBJ2-3; D is undetermined. Germline CDR1 and CDR2: SGHRS and YFSETQ. The CDR3 extends over 11 amino acids. V lost 2 bases and J lost 5, with 3 bases in between. The CDR3 sequence is CASSFGDTQYF. The CDR3 region has the DNA TGCGCCAGCAGCTTCGGAGATACGCAGTATTTT.

V usage is TRBV7-2 and J usage is TRBJ2-3; 9 nucleotides match TRBD2. From germline, CDR1 is SGHTA and CDR2 FQGNSA. The length of the CDR3 is 16 residues. After removal of 4 bases from V and 0 bases from J, the junction contained 5 bases not matched to a gene. The CDR3 bases are TGTGCCAGCAGCTCTTCGCTAGCGGGAAGCACAGATACGCAGTATTTT. It is translated as CASSSSLAGSTDTQYF.

This clone was observed a single time. The CDR3 loop reads CATNGIAGSSYNEQFF. The CDR3 nucleotides are TGTGCCACCAATGGAATAGCGGGCAGCTCCTACAATGAGCAGTTCTTC. V is TRBV6-6 and J is TRBJ2-1; 7 positions match TRBD2. The CDR3 loop spans 16 amino acids. Germline-derived CDR1 and CDR2 are MNHNY and SVGAGI (reference sequence). Germline trimming cut 10 bases from V and 0 bases from J; bases unmatched to any gene: 12.

V usage is TRBV27 and J usage is TRBJ1-5; maybe TRBD1 (6 bases). The CDR3 totals 16 residues. V gave up 2 bases and J gave up 2 bases, with 13 bases separating them. Germline V gene lookup returns CDR1 MNHEY and CDR2 SMNVEV (reference sequence). As DNA, the CDR3 is TGTGCCAGCAGTTTAGTGGGGGCGCGGGGCAATCAGCCCCAGCATTTT. Encoded protein: CASSLVGARGNQPQHF.

V and J are TRBV7-9 and TRBJ2-7; possible D gene TRBD1, 6 bases. CDR1 and CDR2 (germline): SEHNR, FQNEAQ (reference sequence). The CDR3 sequence is 18 residues long. The ends were cut back, 5 bases at V and 2 bases at J, with 25 bases in the middle. The CDR3, as DNA: TGTGCCAGCAGCGCACGCACCGGGACACCTAATTTTCCCTACGAGCAGTACTTC. Amino acids: CASSARTGTPNFPYEQYF. The full variable domain, completed using reference TRBV7-9 and TRBJ2-7, is DTGVSQNPRHKITKRGQNVTFRCDPISEHNRLYWYRQTLGQGPEFLTYFQNEAQLEKSRLLSDRFSAERPKGSFSTLEIQRTEQGDSAMYLCASSARTGTPNFPYEQYFGPGTRLTVT.

The chain combines TRBV7-8 with TRBJ1-2; 7 bases map to TRBD1. The trim removed 3 bases at V and 3 bases at J, leaving 1 base unmatched. Germline values: CDR1 SGHVS, CDR2 FQNEAQ. The CDR3 is made up of 13 amino acids. CDR3 residues: CASSFGTDYGYTF. The CDR3, as DNA: TGTGCCAGCAGCTTTGGGACAGACTATGGCTACACCTTC.

The rearrangement uses TRBV4-2 and TRBJ2-7; D remains unclear. CDR1 is LGHNA, CDR2 YNFKEQ, per germline. The CDR3 loop spans 14 amino acids. The V end was cut by 1 base, the J end by 3 bases, with 10 bases between. As DNA, the CDR3 is TGTGCCAGCAGCCAAGTTTCGGAGAACTACGAGCAGTACTTC. Amino acids: CASSQVSENYEQYF.

This rearrangement joins TRBV18 to TRBJ1-1; D may be TRBD1 (5 bases). CDR1 and CDR2 from the germline V gene are KGHSH and LQKENI. This CDR3 contains 14 residues. Trimming left V 5 bases short and J 5 bases short, with 15 bases between. The CDR3 loop reads CASSNQGLWTEAFF. The DNA of the CDR3 is TGTGCCAGCTCAAATCAGGGATTGTGGACTGAAGCTTTCTTT.

The CDR3 DNA follows: TGTGCCAGCAGACAGGGGGGGCTTGGGCGTCAGCCCCAGCATTTT. This gives the protein CASRQGGLGRQPQHF. The chain uses TRBV28 and TRBJ1-5, with TRBD1 matching over 8 bases. This CDR3 contains 15 residues. Trimming at V came to 6 bases and at J to 6 bases, leaving 10 bases not matched to a gene. The germline CDR1 and CDR2 sequences are MDHEN and SYDVKM.

The chain joins TRBV10-3 to TRBJ2-7; D gene ambiguous. Germline-derived CDR1 and CDR2 are ENHRY and SYGVKD. Trimming removed 3 bases at V and 2 bases at J, with 5 bases between. The length of the CDR3 is 12 residues. CDR3 coding DNA: TGTGCCATCAGTGACAATGCCTACGAGCAGTACTTC. It encodes CAISDNAYEQYF.